A selection of T cell receptor beta chains follows, all from one sample in a study of cytomegalovirus exposure and HLA in healthy donors. Profiled with immunoSEQ multiplex PCR; TCRdb holds only in-frame clones, not every one. The sample carries 110,000 to 150,000 clones, approximately 89% recorded once. Sequenced input: PBMCs. These receptors originate from a man younger than 35 in good health and CMV-seronegative. Both conserved end residues are part of each CDR3.

TRBV18,TRBJ1-1,CASSPWTEATEAFF
TRBV27,TRBJ2-2,CASRSGAGELFF
TRBV18,TRBJ2-2,CASSPDTLTTGELFF
TRBV21-1,TRBJ1-2,CASTYRERGYGYTF
TRBV6-5,TRBJ1-1,CASSYLLNTEAFF
TRBV5-1,TRBJ2-1,CASSPGLADNNEQFF
TRBV6-5,TRBJ2-2,CASSLSPGELFF
TRBV7-9,TRBJ2-3,CASSPYPSSTDTQYF
TRBV2,TRBJ1-2,CASSEGGTDYGYTF
TRBV9,TRBJ1-2,CASSVVTVANYGYTF
TRBV6-5,TRBJ1-6,CASSTRAAFNSPLHF
TRBV6-5,TRBJ2-1,CASCGSGSYNEQFF
TRBV9,TRBJ2-2,CASSVDLAGELFF
TRBV9,TRBJ1-5,CASSVTWQANQPQHF
TRBV5-6,TRBJ2-2,CASSLPTGGTGELFF
TRBV5-8,TRBJ2-1,CASSLERAEFF
TRBV5-1,TRBJ1-4,CASSRGTATNEKLFF
TRBV7-2,TRBJ2-1,CASSLVASGGAYNEQFF
TRBV19,TRBJ2-3,CASSIGVVGDTQYF
TRBV5-6,TRBJ2-7,CASSLYRTARPPLYEQYF
TRBV10-1,TRBJ2-7,CASSVGRGTYEQYF
TRBV9,TRBJ2-5,CASSVVGGQGETQYF
TRBV5-1,TRBJ2-3,CASSGAGGLSDTQYF
TRBV7-9,TRBJ1-6,CASSFGQLNSPLHF
TRBV5-4,TRBJ2-1,CASSLASGGVNEQFF
TRBV7-3,TRBJ2-1,CASSPGLAGYNEQFF
TRBV10-1,TRBJ2-2,CASSERGTGELFF
TRBV6-4,TRBJ2-1,CASSAVPGSGDNEQFF
TRBV6-6,TRBJ2-3,CASSRGITDTQYF
TRBV30,TRBJ2-3,CAWSVLAGGAMDTQYF